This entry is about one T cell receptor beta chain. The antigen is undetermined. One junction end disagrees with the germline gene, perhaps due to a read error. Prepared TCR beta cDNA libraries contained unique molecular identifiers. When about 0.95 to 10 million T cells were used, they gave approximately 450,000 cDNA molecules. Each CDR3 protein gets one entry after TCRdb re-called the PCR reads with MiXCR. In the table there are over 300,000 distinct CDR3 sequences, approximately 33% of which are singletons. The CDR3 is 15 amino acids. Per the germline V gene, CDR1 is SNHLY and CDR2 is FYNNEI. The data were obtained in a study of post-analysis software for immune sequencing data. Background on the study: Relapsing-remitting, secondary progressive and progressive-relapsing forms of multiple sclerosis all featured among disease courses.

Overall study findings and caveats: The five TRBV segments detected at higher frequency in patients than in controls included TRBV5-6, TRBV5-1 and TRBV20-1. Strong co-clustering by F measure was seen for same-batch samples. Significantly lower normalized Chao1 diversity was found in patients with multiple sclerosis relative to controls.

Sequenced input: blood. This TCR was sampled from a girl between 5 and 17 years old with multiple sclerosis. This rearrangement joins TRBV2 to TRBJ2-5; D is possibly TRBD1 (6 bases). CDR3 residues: CTSSDNRVTQETQYF. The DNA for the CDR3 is TGTACCAGCAGTGATAACAGGGTTACGCAAGAGACCCAGTACTTC.